This T cell receptor beta chain comes out of a study of shared clonotypes between healthy human individuals. Background on the study: The cohort had a couple of women and a few men, ages 18 to 49.

Researchers partitioned CD4+ cells into CD45RA+ naive and CD45RA-negative memory subsets. The CDR3 has 13 amino acids. V lost 1 base to trimming and J lost 2 bases; unmatched junction nucleotides: 2. Germline V gene sequence: CDR1 GTSNPN, CDR2 SVGIG (reference sequence). A note on this clone: This same CDR3 is encoded by further DNA sequences in the sample.

At the deep level, the assay was run. Original methodology: ImmunoSEQ gave junction-only sequences without quality scores, so filtering differed. Sequenced by immunoSEQ multiplex PCR; TCRdb stores in-frame clones only, minus some. For V, J and clone size, that table is used; D and trimming come from the DNA. The sample holds 2.3 million or so clones, about 92% seen once. Sequenced sample: naive CD4+ T cells from PBMCs. Subset defined: CD45RA+ positively selected. This receptor was obtained from a man younger than 30 in good health. Some clones in this sample may be carry-over from other donors' samples. The chain has TRBV30 and TRBJ2-7; TRBD1 agrees at 7 bases. CDR3 region: CAWSADRAYEQYF. DNA for the CDR3: TGTGCCTGGAGTGCAGACAGGGCCTACGAGCAGTACTTC.